One sample yielded the 9 T cell receptor beta chains listed below, sequenced in a study of blood T cell repertoires in COVID-19. The method was immunoSEQ multiplex PCR; TCRdb's version includes in-frame clones alone and lacks a portion of them. The table records around 70,000 clones, roughly 80% of them present only once. What was sequenced was peripheral blood. The receptors stem from a woman aged 80 or older with active or convalescent COVID-19.

This clone was seen once. The chain has TRBV16 and TRBJ2-1; tentatively, D is TRBD1 (6 bases). Germline V CDR1 and CDR2: KGHSY, FQNENV. The CDR3 sequence is 14 residues long. With 5 bases removed from V and 4 bases from J, the gap between germline ends came to 12 bases. CDR3 DNA: TGTGCCAGCAGCATACAGGGCGGATACAATGAGCAGTTCTTC. It codes for CASSIQGGYNEQFF. The whole variable domain, filled in from reference TRBV16 and TRBJ2-1, reads GEEVAQTPKHLVRGEGQKAKLYCAPIKGHSYVFWYQQVLKNEFKFLISFQNENVFDETGMPKERFSAKCLPNSPCSLEIQATKLEDSAVYFCASSIQGGYNEQFFGPGTRLTVL.

CDR3 nucleotide sequence: TGTGCCAGCTCTCGGACACCCCAAGAGACCCAGTACTTC. Protein sequence: CASSRTPQETQYF. This sequence joins TRBV18 and TRBJ2-5; possibly TRBD1 for D (5 bases). Germline V gene lookup returns CDR1 KGHSH and CDR2 LQKENI. This CDR3 has 13 amino acids. The V end was cut by 6 bases, the J end by 1 base, with 9 bases between.

The chain employs TRBV6-5 and TRBJ1-6; TRBD1 agrees at 7 bases. This CDR3 is built from 13 residues. V dropped 8 bases and J dropped 14; count of bases not matched to a gene: 12. CDR1 and CDR2 (germline): MNHEY, SVGAGI. The CDR3 bases are TGTGCCAGCCGGTCAGGGGGTCTTTTGGCCCTCCACTTT. Residues: CASRSGGLLALHF.

The chain links TRBV7-6 to TRBJ1-1; no definite D call. CDR1 SGHVS and CDR2 FNYEAQ come from the germline V gene. Trimming stripped 4 bases from V and 1 base from J, with 7 bases between. This CDR3 region has 13 residues. CDR3 sequence: CASSSNTNTEAFF. For the CDR3, the DNA is TGTGCCAGCAGCTCAAACACGAACACTGAAGCTTTCTTT.

The rearrangement joins TRBV2 to TRBJ1-5; D not resolved. The CDR3 is 13 amino acids. Trimming removed 10 bases from V and 8 bases from J, with 18 bases in between. The germline V gene has CDR1 SNHLY and CDR2 FYNNEI. CDR3 in DNA: TGTGCCACCACCGAATTACCGGGTGAGCCCCAGCATTTT. Protein sequence: CATTELPGEPQHF.

This chain connects TRBV19 to TRBJ2-3; D possibly corresponds to TRBD2 (5 bases). Germline V CDR1 and CDR2: LNHDA, SQIVND (reference sequence). CDR3 length equals 13 residues. V was shortened by 4 bases and J by 2 bases, with 7 bases between the two germline ends. As DNA, the CDR3 is TGTGCCAGTAGTACCCGGGACACAGATACGCAGTATTTT. Translating gives CASSTRDTDTQYF.

The V call is TRBV6-2 or TRBV6-3, the J call TRBJ2-7; TRBD2 matches at 7 bases. This CDR3 is 14 amino acids long. With V trimmed by 5 bases and J by 1 base, 5 bases remained unmatched. CDR1 and CDR2 (germline): MNHEY, SVGEGT. Here the CDR3 DNA reads TGTGCCAGCAGTCCACCGGGGGGTTCCTACGAGCAGTACTTC. It encodes CASSPPGGSYEQYF.

This chain joins TRBV6-1 and TRBJ1-4; D is uncertain. Germline loops: CDR1 MNHNS, CDR2 SASEGT. The CDR3 spans 13 residues. V lost 6 bases to trimming and J lost 5 bases, with 10 bases between them. CDR3 region: CASSGLANEKLFF. In nucleotides, the CDR3 is TGTGCCAGCAGCGGACTGGCAAATGAAAAACTGTTTTTT.

The chain links TRBV5-8 to TRBJ2-3; D is ambiguous. Trimming shortened V by 6 bases and J by 1 base, and 6 bases separated the two germline ends. CDR1 SGHTS and CDR2 YDEGEE come from the germline V gene. The CDR3 covers 12 residues. The CDR3 sequence: CASIQGTDTQYF. The DNA of the CDR3 is TGTGCCAGCATCCAGGGCACAGATACGCAGTATTTT.